The next 32 T cell receptor beta chains were all read from a single sample in a study of Ad26.COV2.S vaccination and SARS-CoV-2 variants. This sample's treatment: around 19 received Ad26.COV2.S at low or high dose, single or two shots; roughly 5 received placebo; per-sample allocation not given. The samples date from day 63 after the first vaccine or placebo injection. Profiled with immunoSEQ multiplex PCR; TCRdb holds only in-frame clones, not every one. The table records about 440,000 clones, 90% of them present only once. The sample here was peripheral blood, taken in a trial of Ad26.COV2.S vaccine versus placebo. Receptor source: a person aged 18-65 years who received the Ad26.COV2.S COVID-19 vaccine or a placebo.

The rearrangement links TRBV4-2 to TRBJ2-1; 11 positions agree with TRBD2. Looked up from germline, CDR1 is LGHNA and CDR2 is YNFKEQ. With V trimmed by 3 bases and J by 1 base, 8 bases remained unmatched. This CDR3 is built from 18 residues. The DNA of the CDR3 is TGTGCCAGCAGCCAGGCTACTAGCGGGAGAACATCCTACAATGAGCAGTTCTTC. Translating gives CASSQATSGRTSYNEQFF.

V is TRBV5-1 and J is TRBJ2-7; no clear D. Germline V CDR1 and CDR2: SGHRS, YFSETQ. The V end lost 0 bases, the J end lost 6 bases, and 13 bases lay between the germline ends. CDR3 length: 14 amino acids. The CDR3 DNA sequence: TGCGCCAGCAGCTTGGGCGGTGGTGGGGTCGAGCAGTACTTC. Translating it yields CASSLGGGGVEQYF.

In nucleotides, the CDR3 is TGCAGCGCCCTAGAGGGGGGGCAGGGGGCGCGAGGCGAGCAGTACTTC. It yields the protein CSALEGGQGARGEQYF. The chain employs TRBV29-1 and TRBJ2-7, with D possibly being TRBD1 (8 bases). CDR1 SQVTM and CDR2 ANQGSEA come from the germline V gene. V lost 7 bases and J 6 bases, leaving 28 bases between the germline ends. The CDR3 spans 16 residues.

This clone has a single count. A much larger clone sits a single nucleotide away, making a read error possible. This chain links TRBV5-6 with TRBJ1-6; D gene uncertain. V gave up 7 bases and J gave up 0 bases, with 8 bases separating them. Per the germline V gene, CDR1 is SGHDT and CDR2 is YYEEEE. The CDR3 has 14 amino acids. As DNA, the CDR3 is TGTGCCAGCGGAGGAAGCTCCTATAATTCACCCCTCCACTTT. Translation gives CASGGSSYNSPLHF. Together with reference TRBV5-6 and TRBJ1-6, the CDR3 gives the full variable domain: DAGVTQSPTHLIKTRGQQVTLRCSPKSGHDTVSWYQQALGQGPQFIFQYYEEEERQRGNFPDRFSGHQFPNYSSELNVNALLLGDSALYLCASGGSSYNSPLHFGNGTRLTVT.

The chain links TRBV15 to TRBJ1-2; D is perhaps TRBD1 (5 bases). V lost 0 bases and J 3 bases, leaving 11 bases between the germline ends. Germline V gene sequence: CDR1 LNHNV, CDR2 YYDKDF (reference sequence). CDR3 length: 15 amino acids. DNA for the CDR3: TGTGCCACCAGCAGAGATGGCCGGGGGTACTATGGCTACACCTTC. The encoded protein is CATSRDGRGYYGYTF.

V is TRBV2 and J is TRBJ2-7, with TRBD2 matching 7 bases. CDR3 length: 13 amino acids. Germline V gene lookup returns CDR1 SNHLY and CDR2 FYNNEI. V was clipped by 8 bases and J by 4 bases; unmatched bases: 8. CDR3 sequence (DNA): TGTGCCAGCGGGACGACTAGCATTTACGAGCAGTACTTC. This gives the protein CASGTTSIYEQYF.

The genes are TRBV12-3 or TRBV12-4 and TRBJ2-7, with 8 bases fitting TRBD2. This CDR3 has 13 residues. V lost 6 bases and J lost 6; bases outside the gene matches: 7. The CDR3 region has the DNA TGTGCCAGCAGATCTCTAGCGGGCCTCGAGCAGTACTTC. It translates to CASRSLAGLEQYF.

The rearrangement joins TRBV3-1 (or the pseudogene TRBV3-2) to TRBJ2-6; TRBD1 agrees at 11 bases. The CDR3 is 17 amino acids. V lost 1 base to trimming and J lost 3 bases; unmatched junction nucleotides: 2. The germline V gene has CDR1 LGHDT and CDR2 YNNKEL (reference sequence). The CDR3 nucleotides are TGTGCCAGCAGCCAAGGGACAGGGGGCGTTGGGGCCAACGTCCTGACTTTC. Its translation is CASSQGTGGVGANVLTF.

The chain combines TRBV7-9 with TRBJ2-1, with D uncertain. Germline CDR1 is SEHNR and CDR2 is FQNEAQ (reference sequence). The CDR3 length is 11 residues. Trimming shortened V by 3 bases and J by 8 bases, and 5 bases separated the two germline ends. The CDR3 spells CASSFMHEQFF. CDR3 DNA sequence: TGTGCCAGCAGCTTTATGCATGAGCAGTTCTTC.

The J gene is TRBJ2-1, the V gene TRBV24-1, with D perhaps matching TRBD2 (6 bases). Germline V gene sequence: CDR1 KGHDR, CDR2 SFDVKD. Trimming removed 3 bases from V and 6 bases from J, with 14 bases in between. The CDR3 consists of 15 residues. The CDR3 loop is CATSDIGLKSNEQFF. The CDR3 nucleotides read TGTGCCACCAGTGATATCGGACTAAAATCCAATGAGCAGTTCTTC.

V usage is TRBV7-2 and J usage is TRBJ2-7; a weak D match, TRBD2 (6 bases). Per the germline V gene, CDR1 is SGHTA and CDR2 is FQGNSA. The germline V and J ends were trimmed by 5 bases and 3 bases, with 17 bases remaining between them. The CDR3 length is 15 residues. DNA of the CDR3: TGTGCCAGCAGCACGGGACTCCCTCTCATCTACGAGCAGTACTTC. Amino acids: CASSTGLPLIYEQYF.

The rearrangement joins TRBV18 to TRBJ2-5; 7 bases align to TRBD1. The germline CDR1 and CDR2 sequences are KGHSH and LQKENI. The V and J ends lost 4 bases and 2 bases, in that order; junction bases with no gene match: 1. The CDR3 runs 13 residues. CDR3 sequence reads: CASSHRGQETQYF. CDR3 DNA sequence: TGTGCCAGCTCACACAGGGGACAAGAGACCCAGTACTTC.

The chain carries TRBV5-6 and TRBJ2-1; TRBD2 might be the D (6 bases). In germline, CDR1 is SGHDT, CDR2 YYEEEE. The CDR3 length is 17 residues. V was shortened by 5 bases and J by 5 bases, with 23 bases between the two germline ends. The CDR3 loop is CASRSKLLARDNNEQFF. Written as DNA, the CDR3 is TGTGCCAGCAGATCCAAATTGCTAGCGCGTGATAACAATGAGCAGTTCTTC.

V usage is TRBV7-8 and J usage is TRBJ2-1, with 7 bases lining up with TRBD2. There are 15 residues in the CDR3. CDR1 and CDR2 from the germline V gene are SGHVS and FQNEAQ. Trimming cost V 4 bases and J 0 bases; bases outside gene matches: 3. CDR3 sequence reads: CASSSTSVSYNEQFF. CDR3 nucleotide sequence: TGTGCCAGCAGCTCAACTAGCGTCTCCTACAATGAGCAGTTCTTC.

The chain is built from TRBV7-9 and TRBJ2-7, with D tentatively TRBD2 (5 bases). There are 16 residues in the CDR3. Germline CDR1 is SEHNR and CDR2 is FQNEAQ (reference sequence). V was trimmed by 5 bases and J by 0 bases, leaving 17 bases between them. CDR3 coding DNA: TGTGCCAGCAGCCCTCTTAAGTGGACTCTCTCCTACGAGCAGTACTTC. Encoded protein: CASSPLKWTLSYEQYF.

The chain combines TRBV6-4 with TRBJ2-3, with D possibly matching TRBD2 (6 bases). This CDR3 is 15 amino acids long. The germline V and J ends were trimmed by 2 bases and 1 base, with 10 bases remaining between them. Germline V gives CDR1 MRHNA, CDR2 SNTAGT. CDR3 residues: CASSDRGGGTDTQYF. CDR3 coding DNA: TGTGCCAGCAGTGACAGGGGCGGGGGCACAGATACGCAGTATTTT.

The rearrangement joins TRBV9 to TRBJ2-7, with D perhaps matching TRBD2 (5 bases). Germline CDR1 reads SGDLS; CDR2 reads YYNGEE. Trimming removed 3 bases from V and 0 bases from J, with 13 bases in between. The CDR3 is 15 amino acids. The CDR3 sequence is CASSASRGSSYEQYF. The CDR3 nucleotides are TGTGCCAGCAGCGCTAGCCGAGGGAGCTCCTACGAGCAGTACTTC. Variable domain in full (rest from reference TRBV9 and TRBJ2-7): DSGVTQTPKHLITATGQRVTLRCSPRSGDLSVYWYQQSLDQGLQFLIQYYNGEERAKGNILERFSAQQFPDLHSELNLSSLELGDSALYFCASSASRGSSYEQYFGPGTRLTVT.

The chain links TRBV4-2 to TRBJ1-6; D is possibly TRBD1 (5 bases). Trimming cost V 3 bases and J 10 bases, with 7 bases left between them. Germline V CDR1 and CDR2: LGHNA, YNFKEQ. The CDR3 is 12 residues long. CDR3 nucleotides: TGTGCCAGCAGCCAGGGGGGATCACCCCTCCACTTT. This encodes CASSQGGSPLHF.

The chain combines TRBV19 with TRBJ2-2; 8 nucleotides align to TRBD2. The CDR3 runs 14 residues. Per the germline V gene, CDR1 is LNHDA and CDR2 is SQIVND (reference sequence). The trim removed 3 bases at V and 5 bases at J, leaving 2 bases unmatched. The CDR3 here is CASSIGGRTGELFF. CDR3 sequence (DNA): TGTGCCAGTAGTATCGGCGGGAGGACCGGGGAGCTGTTTTTT.

The chain uses TRBV6-1 and TRBJ2-3, with 12 bases lining up with TRBD2. Per the germline V gene, CDR1 is MNHNS and CDR2 is SASEGT. This CDR3 contains 16 residues. With 2 bases clipped from V and 6 bases from J, the junction kept 6 bases outside the gene matches. This chain's CDR3 is CASSEFGLAGSDTQYF. CDR3 sequence (DNA): TGTGCCAGCAGTGAATTTGGACTAGCGGGATCGGATACGCAGTATTTT.

Written as DNA, the CDR3 is TGTGCCAGTAGTATAAGTAACACTGAAGCTTTCTTT. Translated, it gives CASSISNTEAFF. The V and J genes are TRBV19 and TRBJ1-1; D is unresolved. CDR1 and CDR2 from the germline V gene are LNHDA and SQIVND (reference sequence). V gave up 2 bases and J gave up 2 bases, with 3 bases separating them. The CDR3 sequence is 12 residues long. The full variable domain, with the rest looked up from reference TRBV19 and TRBJ1-1, is DGGITQSPKYLFRKEGQNVTLSCEQNLNHDAMYWYRQDPGQGLRLIYYSQIVNDFQKGDIAEGYSVSREKKESFPLTVTSAQKNPTAFYLCASSISNTEAFFGQGTRLTVV.

The J gene is TRBJ2-7, the V gene TRBV15, with D perhaps assigned TRBD1 or TRBD2 (6 bases each). Germline CDR1 is LNHNV and CDR2 is YYDKDF (reference sequence). The CDR3 spans 16 residues. V was clipped by 4 bases and J by 0 bases, with 16 bases between them. The CDR3 DNA reads as TGTGCCACCAGCACAAACCGGGGGCCCAGCTCCTACGAGCAGTACTTC. Translating gives CATSTNRGPSSYEQYF.

V usage is TRBV6-2 or TRBV6-3 and J usage is TRBJ2-5, with a tentative D call TRBD2 (6 bases). Between the trimmed V and J ends, which lost 2 bases and 0 bases, there was a span of 13 bases. CDR1 is MNHEY, CDR2 SVGEGT, per germline. The CDR3 contains 16 residues. The chain's CDR3 is CASSYGTSTYQETQYF. CDR3 bases: TGTGCCAGCAGTTACGGCACTAGCACGTACCAAGAGACCCAGTACTTC.

This clone occurred once. The chain employs TRBV29-1 and TRBJ2-5; TRBD1 might be the D (5 bases). V dropped 4 bases and J dropped 4 bases, with 10 bases sitting between them. The CDR3 totals 12 residues. Germline V gives CDR1 SQVTM, CDR2 ANQGSEA. The CDR3 reads CSVATGRETQYF. Here the CDR3 DNA reads TGCAGCGTTGCAACAGGCCGAGAGACCCAGTACTTC.

V and J are TRBV27 and TRBJ1-6; D is possibly TRBD1 (6 bases). V was clipped by 6 bases and J by 4 bases, with 16 bases between them. This CDR3 has 16 amino acids. Per germline, CDR1 MNHEY and CDR2 SMNVEV (reference sequence). The CDR3 DNA follows: TGTGCCAGCAGAGGATGGGGGGGCGGGTATAATTCACCCCTCCACTTT. Protein product: CASRGWGGGYNSPLHF.

This clone showed up just a few times. The genes are TRBV6-4 and TRBJ2-3; 7 nucleotides match TRBD1. The CDR3 contains 15 residues. The germline gives CDR1 MRHNA, CDR2 SNTAGT. V lost 0 bases to trimming and J lost 4 bases; unmatched junction nucleotides: 4. The chain's CDR3 is CASSDSRQGADTQYF. The CDR3 coding sequence is TGTGCCAGCAGTGACTCGAGACAGGGTGCAGATACGCAGTATTTT.

V gene TRBV5-1 combines with J gene TRBJ1-5; TRBD1 aligns across 8 bases. There are 15 residues in the CDR3. The V gene's germline CDR1 is SGHRS and CDR2 YFSETQ. V trimming: 0 bases; J trimming: 7 bases; junction bases outside the gene matches: 6. CDR3 residues: CASSLAAGGEQPQHF. CDR3 DNA sequence: TGCGCCAGCAGCTTGGCGGCAGGGGGCGAACAGCCCCAGCATTTT.

In this sample, this clone turned up a few times. The V call is TRBV28, the J call TRBJ1-1, with D unresolved. Germline values: CDR1 MDHEN, CDR2 SYDVKM. V was clipped by 2 bases and J by 3 bases, with 1 base between them. The CDR3 runs to 11 residues. In DNA, the CDR3 is TGTGCCAGCAGTTTAGACACTGAAGCTTTCTTT. Translation: CASSLDTEAFF. The full variable domain, rest sourced from reference TRBV28 and TRBJ1-1, is DVKVTQSSRYLVKRTGEKVFLECVQDMDHENMFWYRQDPGLGLRLIYFSYDVKMKEKGDIPEGYSVSREKKERFSLILESASTNQTSMYLCASSLDTEAFFGQGTRLTVV.

V and J are TRBV13 and TRBJ2-3; D is unclear. In germline, CDR1 is PRHDT, CDR2 FYEKMQ (reference sequence). There are 13 residues in the CDR3. V was pared by 6 bases and J by 6 bases, with 13 bases between. The DNA for the CDR3 is TGTGCCAGCAGACCCGAGTACGGTGATACGCAGTATTTT. This codes for CASRPEYGDTQYF.

The V gene is TRBV3-1 (or the pseudogene TRBV3-2), the J gene TRBJ2-7; maybe TRBD2 (6 bases). The CDR3 is made up of 15 amino acids. CDR1 LGHDT and CDR2 YNNKEL come from the germline V gene (reference sequence). Between the trimmed V and J ends, which lost 1 base and 0 bases, there was a span of 10 bases. The CDR3 is CASSQAGASSYEQYF. The CDR3 DNA reads as TGTGCCAGCAGCCAAGCGGGAGCGTCCTCCTACGAGCAGTACTTC.

This clone was observed a single time. The V gene is TRBV4-3, the J gene TRBJ1-4; D not resolved. Deletions cut 2 bases from V and 0 bases from J, with 16 bases between. This CDR3 is 18 amino acids long. Looked up from germline, CDR1 is LGHNA and CDR2 is YSLEER. CDR3 nucleotides: TGCGCCAGCAGCCAATCACCGCCGGGGATGGCAACTAATGAAAAACTGTTTTTT. This gives the protein CASSQSPPGMATNEKLFF.

V gene TRBV5-1 combines with J gene TRBJ2-7; 9 bases map to TRBD2. This CDR3 region has 15 residues. With 4 bases clipped from V and 4 bases from J, the junction kept 9 bases outside the gene matches. Germline assignment: CDR1 SGHRS and CDR2 YFSETQ. Here the CDR3 DNA reads TGCGCCAGCAGCGGGTTAGCGGGAGAGACGTACGAGCAGTACTTC. This encodes CASSGLAGETYEQYF. Looking up the rest from reference TRBV5-1 and TRBJ2-7 gives the full variable domain: KAGVTQTPRYLIKTRGQQVTLSCSPISGHRSVSWYQQTPGQGLQFLFEYFSETQRNKGNFPGRFSGRQFSNSRSEMNVSTLELGDSALYLCASSGLAGETYEQYFGPGTRLTVT.